A selection of T cell receptor beta chains follows, all from one sample in a study of OX40 agonist ivuxolimab in advanced cancers. TCRdb's table, derived via immunoSEQ multiplex PCR, lists solely in-frame clones and lacks some. The repertoire holds more than 60,000 clones, with 70% to 90% as singletons. The sample consisted of CD4+ or CD8+ T cells sorted from blood, taken in a trial of the OX40 agonist ivuxolimab. The receptors come from an adult with an advanced solid tumor such as melanoma, head and neck, liver or kidney cancer. Each CDR3 is given with its conserved first and last residue. D genes are given only for firm matches. A row's size may be missing; if present it is once, few, many or a size class.

j_call: TRBJ1-6
clone_size: -
d_call: -
v_call: TRBV7-2
cdr3_nt: TGTGCCAGCAGCTTATTCCCGGGACGGATTAATTCACCCCTCCACTTT
cdr3_aa: CASSLFPGRINSPLHF

j_call: TRBJ2-3
clone_size: -
d_call: -
v_call: TRBV9
cdr3_nt: TGTGCCAGCAGCGAAAGCACAGATACGCAGTATTTT
cdr3_aa: CASSESTDTQYF

j_call: TRBJ1-4
clone_size: -
d_call: -
v_call: TRBV30
cdr3_nt: TGTGCCTGGAGTGGGTCGAATAACAATGAAAAACTGTTTTTT
cdr3_aa: CAWSGSNNNEKLFF

j_call: TRBJ1-5
clone_size: -
d_call: -
v_call: TRBV6-1
cdr3_nt: TGTGCCAGCAGTGAGGACCGCTCGCGAGGGCCCCAGCATTTT
cdr3_aa: CASSEDRSRGPQHF

j_call: TRBJ1-2
clone_size: -
d_call: -
v_call: TRBV6-5
cdr3_nt: TGTGCCAGCAGCTTGAGCGGACAGCCCTATGGCTACACCTTC
cdr3_aa: CASSLSGQPYGYTF

j_call: TRBJ2-3
clone_size: once
d_call: -
v_call: TRBV7-9
cdr3_nt: TGTGGTGTGGGACGGGGCACAGATACGCAGTATTTT
cdr3_aa: CGVGRGTDTQYF

j_call: TRBJ2-7
clone_size: -
d_call: -
v_call: TRBV19
cdr3_nt: TGTGCCAGTAGAAGTCTGATGCAGCCCTACGAGCAGTACTTC
cdr3_aa: CASRSLMQPYEQYF

j_call: TRBJ1-6
clone_size: few
d_call: -
v_call: TRBV11-2
cdr3_nt: TGTGCCAGCAGCCTCCCAGGGAATTCACCCCTCCACTTT
cdr3_aa: CASSLPGNSPLHF

j_call: TRBJ2-3
clone_size: -
d_call: -
v_call: TRBV27
cdr3_nt: TGTGCCAGCAGTTTAACGACCCTGGGAACAGATACGCAGTATTTT
cdr3_aa: CASSLTTLGTDTQYF

j_call: TRBJ2-1
clone_size: -
d_call: TRBD2
v_call: TRBV5-1
cdr3_nt: TGCGCCAGCAGCTTGATAGCGGGGACTTACAATGAGCAGTTCTTC
cdr3_aa: CASSLIAGTYNEQFF

j_call: TRBJ2-7
clone_size: -
d_call: -
v_call: TRBV6-1
cdr3_nt: TGTGCCAGCAGTGAAGAACCCAGCTACGAGCAGTACTTC
cdr3_aa: CASSEEPSYEQYF

j_call: TRBJ2-3
clone_size: -
d_call: -
v_call: TRBV5-1
cdr3_nt: TGCGCCAGCAGCTTGACCGGGCAGTGGAACTCGAGGGGAGATATGCAGTATTTT
cdr3_aa: CASSLTGQWNSRGDMQYF

j_call: TRBJ2-3
clone_size: -
d_call: TRBD2
v_call: TRBV10-3
cdr3_nt: TGTGCCATCAGGGTACTAGCGGACACAGATACGCAGTATTTT
cdr3_aa: CAIRVLADTDTQYF

j_call: TRBJ1-6
clone_size: once
d_call: -
v_call: TRBV7-2
cdr3_nt: TGTGCCAGCAGCTTAATAGATTATAATTCACCCCTCCACTTT
cdr3_aa: CASSLIDYNSPLHF

j_call: TRBJ2-3
clone_size: -
d_call: -
v_call: TRBV2
cdr3_nt: TGTGCCAGCACTATACAGGGCCCGGGAGATACGCAGTATTTT
cdr3_aa: CASTIQGPGDTQYF

j_call: TRBJ1-3
clone_size: -
d_call: TRBD1
v_call: TRBV2
cdr3_nt: TGTGCCAGCAGTGCAGCCAGGGGGCGGACTGGAAACACCATATATTTT
cdr3_aa: CASSAARGRTGNTIYF

j_call: TRBJ1-5
clone_size: -
d_call: TRBD1
v_call: TRBV28
cdr3_nt: TGTGCCAGCAGTTTCGCATCAGGGGGCAGCAATCAGCCCCAGCATTTT
cdr3_aa: CASSFASGGSNQPQHF

j_call: TRBJ1-1
clone_size: -
d_call: -
v_call: TRBV5-6
cdr3_nt: TGTGCCAGCAGCTTGGGGCAGATTAACGCTGAAGCTTTCTTT
cdr3_aa: CASSLGQINAEAFF

j_call: TRBJ2-6
clone_size: -
d_call: TRBD1
v_call: TRBV2
cdr3_nt: TGTGCCAGCAGTCAAAGACAGGGAACTCCTTTTAGGGCCAACGTCCTGACTTTC
cdr3_aa: CASSQRQGTPFRANVLTF

j_call: TRBJ2-7
clone_size: -
d_call: -
v_call: TRBV27
cdr3_nt: TGTGCCAGCAGTTCATTGGGGGAAGGAAACTCCTACGAGCAGTACTTC
cdr3_aa: CASSSLGEGNSYEQYF

j_call: TRBJ2-7
clone_size: -
d_call: TRBD2
v_call: TRBV5-4
cdr3_nt: TGTGCCAGCAGCCAAGGGGCTAGCGGGAGTTTCGACGAGCAGTACTTC
cdr3_aa: CASSQGASGSFDEQYF

j_call: TRBJ2-7
clone_size: once
d_call: -
v_call: TRBV6-1
cdr3_nt: TGTGCCAGCGGGGGCAGGGCGTACGAGCAGTACTTC
cdr3_aa: CASGGRAYEQYF

j_call: TRBJ2-7
clone_size: -
d_call: TRBD1
v_call: TRBV5-1
cdr3_nt: TGCGCCAGCAGCTTGATGGGGACAGGGAATCGAGAGCAGTACTTC
cdr3_aa: CASSLMGTGNREQYF

j_call: TRBJ2-2
clone_size: -
d_call: -
v_call: TRBV2
cdr3_nt: TGTGCCAGCAGTGGAGTGGGTGATCATTCCACCGGGGAGCTGTTTTTT
cdr3_aa: CASSGVGDHSTGELFF

j_call: TRBJ1-3
clone_size: -
d_call: -
v_call: TRBV7-2
cdr3_nt: TGTGCCAGCAGCTTAAACCCCCCGACGGGTGGGGCTGGAAACACCATATATTTT
cdr3_aa: CASSLNPPTGGAGNTIYF

j_call: TRBJ1-4
clone_size: -
d_call: -
v_call: TRBV15
cdr3_nt: TGTGCCACCAGCAGAGTTCTTACCAGGACGGCATATGAAAAACTGTTTTTT
cdr3_aa: CATSRVLTRTAYEKLFF

j_call: TRBJ2-1
clone_size: -
d_call: -
v_call: TRBV7-8
cdr3_nt: TGTGCCAGCAGCTTCGGGGTTTTCAATGAGCAGTTCTTC
cdr3_aa: CASSFGVFNEQFF

j_call: TRBJ1-2
clone_size: few
d_call: -
v_call: TRBV6-6
cdr3_nt: TGTGCCAGCAGTCAACAGGCAGGGGCGCTTTCCTATGGCTACACCTTC
cdr3_aa: CASSQQAGALSYGYTF

j_call: TRBJ1-4
clone_size: -
d_call: -
v_call: TRBV11-1
cdr3_nt: TGTGCCAGCAGCCCCGGACGAGTGGCCTTGAAGAGTGAAAAACTGTTTTTT
cdr3_aa: CASSPGRVALKSEKLFF

j_call: TRBJ1-1
clone_size: -
d_call: TRBD1
v_call: TRBV18
cdr3_nt: TGTGCCAGCTACGGACAGGGAGGTGAAGCTTTCTTT
cdr3_aa: CASYGQGGEAFF

j_call: TRBJ2-1
clone_size: -
d_call: -
v_call: TRBV14
cdr3_nt: TGTGCCAGCAGCCCTCAGGAGCGCGAATCCTACAATGAGCAGTTCTTC
cdr3_aa: CASSPQERESYNEQFF

j_call: TRBJ2-1
clone_size: -
d_call: TRBD2
v_call: TRBV6-5
cdr3_nt: TGTGCCAGCAGTTTCTCGGGAGCGGGATACAATGAGCAGTTCTTC
cdr3_aa: CASSFSGAGYNEQFF

j_call: TRBJ1-5
clone_size: -
d_call: -
v_call: TRBV19
cdr3_nt: TGTGCCAGTAGTCCCCGGACCGACCCCAGTGGGAGATATCAGCCCCAGCATTTT
cdr3_aa: CASSPRTDPSGRYQPQHF

j_call: TRBJ2-7
clone_size: once
d_call: -
v_call: TRBV7-9
cdr3_nt: TGTGCCAGCAGCCCGGCGGCCTCCTACGAGCAGTACTTC
cdr3_aa: CASSPAASYEQYF

j_call: TRBJ1-1
clone_size: -
d_call: -
v_call: TRBV6-6
cdr3_nt: TGTGCCAGCATAGTAGGGGTGAACACTGAAGCTTTCTTT
cdr3_aa: CASIVGVNTEAFF

j_call: TRBJ2-3
clone_size: -
d_call: TRBD2
v_call: TRBV5-1
cdr3_nt: TGCGCCAGCAGCTTGGTGACTAGCGGGAGTGTGACAGATACGCAGTATTTT
cdr3_aa: CASSLVTSGSVTDTQYF

j_call: TRBJ2-3
clone_size: -
d_call: TRBD2
v_call: TRBV2
cdr3_nt: TGTGCCAGCGGACTAGCCCCAGATACGCAGTATTTT
cdr3_aa: CASGLAPDTQYF